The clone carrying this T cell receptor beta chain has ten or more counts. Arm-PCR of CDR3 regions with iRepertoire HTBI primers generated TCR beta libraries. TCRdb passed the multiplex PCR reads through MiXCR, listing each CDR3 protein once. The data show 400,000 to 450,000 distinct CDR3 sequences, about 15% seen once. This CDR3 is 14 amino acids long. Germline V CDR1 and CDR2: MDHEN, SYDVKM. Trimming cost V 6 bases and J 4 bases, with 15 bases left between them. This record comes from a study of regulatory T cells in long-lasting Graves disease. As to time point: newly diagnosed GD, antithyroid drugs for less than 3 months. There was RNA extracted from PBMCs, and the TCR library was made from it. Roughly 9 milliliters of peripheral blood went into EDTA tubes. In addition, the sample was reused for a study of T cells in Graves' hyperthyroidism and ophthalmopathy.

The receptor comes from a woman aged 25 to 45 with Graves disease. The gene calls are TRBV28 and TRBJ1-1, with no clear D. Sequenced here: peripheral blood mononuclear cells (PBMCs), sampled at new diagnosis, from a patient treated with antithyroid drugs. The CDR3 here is CASSQNWATTEAFF. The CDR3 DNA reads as TGTGCCAGCAGCCAAAATTGGGCGACCACTGAAGCTTTCTTT. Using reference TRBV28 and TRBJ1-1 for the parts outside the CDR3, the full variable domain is DVKVTQSSRYLVKRTGEKVFLECVQDMDHENMFWYRQDPGLGLRLIYFSYDVKMKEKGDIPEGYSVSREKKERFSLILESASTNQTSMYLCASSQNWATTEAFFGQGTRLTVV.